The 23 T cell receptor beta chains reported below all come from one sample, sequenced in a study of OX40 agonist ivuxolimab in advanced cancers. TCRdb's table, derived via immunoSEQ multiplex PCR, lists solely in-frame clones and lacks some. This table has 80,000 to 95,000 clones, 80% to 90% appearing once. The sequenced sample was CD4+ or CD8+ T cells sorted from blood, obtained in a trial of the OX40 agonist ivuxolimab. The origin of the receptors is an adult with an advanced solid tumor such as melanoma, head and neck, liver or kidney cancer.

This sequence joins TRBV5-1 and TRBJ1-1; TRBD1 is a possible D gene (5 bases). CDR1 is SGHRS, CDR2 YFSETQ, per germline. The CDR3 is 15 amino acids. Trimming cost V 0 bases and J 0 bases, with 9 bases left between them. Here the CDR3 reads CASSLVAGMNTEAFF. The CDR3 DNA reads TGCGCCAGCAGCTTGGTGGCAGGGATGAACACTGAAGCTTTCTTT.

This chain uses TRBV6-1 with TRBJ1-2; D remains ambiguous. V gave up 0 bases and J gave up 8 bases, with 16 bases separating them. Germline values: CDR1 MNHNS, CDR2 SASEGT. This CDR3 is built from 15 residues. The CDR3 sequence: CASSEARRTVYGYTF. The CDR3 coding sequence is TGTGCCAGCAGTGAAGCTAGGCGTACGGTCTACGGCTACACCTTC.

The rearrangement uses TRBV7-2 and TRBJ2-3, with a tentative D call TRBD2 (6 bases). The V gene's germline CDR1 is SGHTA and CDR2 FQGNSA. This CDR3 has 16 residues. V was clipped by 0 bases and J by 2 bases, with 12 bases between them. The CDR3 DNA reads as TGTGCCAGCAGCTTAGCCAGACTAGGAACCACAGATACGCAGTATTTT. It yields the protein CASSLARLGTTDTQYF. Based on the CDR3 plus reference TRBV7-2 and TRBJ2-3, the full variable domain is GAGVSQSPSNKVTEKGKDVELRCDPISGHTALYWYRQSLGQGLEFLIYFQGNSAPDKSGLPSDRFSAERTGGSVSTLTIQRTQQEDSAVYLCASSLARLGTTDTQYFGPGTRLTVL.

The rearrangement uses TRBV29-1 and TRBJ2-1; D is unclear. Trimming took 8 bases from V and 4 from J, leaving 21 bases between them. Looked up from germline, CDR1 is SQVTM and CDR2 is ANQGSEA. The CDR3 covers 15 residues. The chain's CDR3 is CSYYDPSQGYNEQFF. DNA of the CDR3: TGCAGCTACTACGACCCGAGTCAAGGTTACAATGAGCAGTTCTTC.

V usage is TRBV11-2 and J usage is TRBJ2-1; weak D call: TRBD1 (5 bases). Germline V gene data show CDR1 as SGHAT and CDR2 as FQNNGV. The CDR3 consists of 17 residues. The germline V and J ends were trimmed by 2 bases and 7 bases, with 21 bases remaining between them. This CDR3 is CASSLKKLGRRDNEQFF. The CDR3 DNA sequence: TGTGCCAGCAGCTTAAAAAAGTTGGGGCGAAGAGATAATGAGCAGTTCTTC.

The genes are TRBV7-9 and TRBJ2-5, with D perhaps given as TRBD1 or TRBD2 (6 bases each). CDR1 and CDR2 from the germline V gene are SEHNR and FQNEAQ (reference sequence). Trimming took off 3 bases at V and 7 bases at J, with 15 bases between the two ends. This CDR3 comprises 14 residues. In nucleotides, the CDR3 is TGTGCCAGCAGCTTCGAGGGGGGCCGAGGGACCCAGTACTTC. It is translated as CASSFEGGRGTQYF. The full variable domain, rest sourced from reference TRBV7-9 and TRBJ2-5, is DTGVSQNPRHKITKRGQNVTFRCDPISEHNRLYWYRQTLGQGPEFLTYFQNEAQLEKSRLLSDRFSAERPKGSFSTLEIQRTEQGDSAMYLCASSFEGGRGTQYFGPGTRLLVL.

CDR3 region: CASSLTGTDGYTF. As DNA, the CDR3 is TGTGCCAGCAGCTTAACAGGGACGGATGGCTACACCTTC. V usage is TRBV7-2 and J usage is TRBJ1-2, with a possible D match to TRBD1 (6 bases). Trimming cost V 2 bases and J 6 bases, with 10 bases left between them. Germline lookup yields CDR1 SGHTA and CDR2 FQGNSA. The CDR3 contains 13 residues.

The chain links TRBV6-5 to TRBJ1-2, with 9 nucleotides matching TRBD1. There are 15 residues in the CDR3. Trimming cost V 4 bases and J 2 bases; bases outside gene matches: 5. Germline CDR1 is MNHEY and CDR2 is SVGAGI. The CDR3: CASSLTGGLNYGYTF. CDR3 DNA sequence: TGTGCCAGCAGTTTAACAGGGGGCCTAAACTATGGCTACACCTTC.

This chain uses TRBV19 with TRBJ2-1; D is unresolved. Germline V gene data show CDR1 as LNHDA and CDR2 as SQIVND (reference sequence). Trimming took off 7 bases at V and 3 bases at J, with 10 bases between the two ends. The CDR3 runs 13 residues. The CDR3 reads CASTKGIYNEQFF. Here the CDR3 DNA reads TGTGCCAGTACCAAGGGAATCTACAATGAGCAGTTCTTC.

J is TRBJ2-1 and V is TRBV30; D might be TRBD2 (6 bases). Germline CDR1 is GTSNPN and CDR2 is SVGIG (reference sequence). Trimming took 4 bases from V and 10 from J, leaving 17 bases between them. The CDR3 spans 13 residues. CDR3 protein: CAWTRGTLGEQFF. For the CDR3, the DNA is TGTGCCTGGACACGCGGGACTTTGGGCGAGCAGTTCTTC. Based on the CDR3 plus reference TRBV30 and TRBJ2-1, the full variable domain is SQTIHQWPATLVQPVGSPLSLECTVEGTSNPNLYWYRQAAGRGLQLLFYSVGIGQISSEVPQNLSASRPQDRQFILSSKKLLLSDSGFYLCAWTRGTLGEQFFGPGTRLTVL.

The chain is built from TRBV6-5 and TRBJ2-5, with unresolved D. The CDR3 spans 16 residues. Trimming pared 1 base from V and 1 base from J, leaving 13 bases between. Germline V gives CDR1 MNHEY, CDR2 SVGAGI. The CDR3 DNA reads as TGTGCCAGCAGTTACTATCGAGGACGGTCCCAAGAGACCCAGTACTTC. Its translation is CASSYYRGRSQETQYF.

The V call is TRBV6-1, the J call TRBJ2-2, with D hard to call. The CDR3 has 15 amino acids. V was pared by 0 bases and J by 1 base, with 6 bases between. Germline CDR1 and CDR2: MNHNS and SASEGT. CDR3 sequence reads: CASSEAWKNTGELFF. Written as DNA, the CDR3 is TGTGCCAGCAGTGAAGCATGGAAGAACACCGGGGAGCTGTTTTTT.

This rearrangement joins TRBV6-1 to TRBJ1-5; no reliable D call. The CDR3 contains 14 residues. Trimming took off 3 bases at V and 7 bases at J, with 13 bases between the two ends. CDR1 and CDR2 (germline): MNHNS, SASEGT. The CDR3 is CASSEEVARQPQHF. CDR3 coding DNA: TGTGCCAGCAGTGAGGAGGTGGCCCGCCAGCCCCAGCATTTT.

J is TRBJ1-2 and V is TRBV19; 7 bases line up with TRBD1. Germline CDR1 reads LNHDA; CDR2 reads SQIVND (reference sequence). V dropped 5 bases and J dropped 10; count of bases not matched to a gene: 7. This CDR3 has 12 amino acids. The CDR3 sequence: CASSRRQGSYTF. The CDR3 region has the DNA TGTGCCAGTAGTCGCCGACAGGGTTCCTACACCTTC.

V usage is TRBV19 and J usage is TRBJ1-5; D is unresolved. The CDR3 has 14 residues. Germline loops: CDR1 LNHDA, CDR2 SQIVND (reference sequence). V lost 5 bases, J lost 0 bases, and 8 bases lay in between. The DNA for the CDR3 is TGTGCCAGTAGTTCGGGCGATAGCAATCAGCCCCAGCATTTT. As protein: CASSSGDSNQPQHF.

The chain recombines TRBV10-3 with TRBJ2-7; the D is unclear. With 0 bases removed from V and 7 bases from J, the gap between germline ends came to 7 bases. The CDR3 loop spans 12 amino acids. Germline assignment: CDR1 ENHRY and CDR2 SYGVKD. CDR3 in amino acids: CAISESMREQYF. CDR3 coding DNA: TGTGCCATCAGTGAGTCGATGCGGGAGCAGTACTTC.

The rearrangement joins TRBV7-2 to TRBJ2-5, with TRBD2 matching 15 bases. CDR1 SGHTA and CDR2 FQGNSA come from the germline V gene. The CDR3 has 17 residues. After removal of 4 bases from V and 7 bases from J, the junction contained 10 bases not matched to a gene. The DNA of the CDR3 is TGTGCCAGCAGCTACGACGGACTAGCGGGGGGGGCCAGGACCCAGTACTTC. Its protein product is CASSYDGLAGGARTQYF.

Of note for this clone: Because the CDR3's place on the DNA is in doubt, the DNA is left out and the CDR3 is given as listed by TCRdb. The genes are TRBV6-4 and TRBJ2-2. Germline V gene lookup returns CDR1 MRHNA and CDR2 SNTAGT. A total of 14 residues make up the CDR3, ends included. CDR3 amino acids: CASSSSANTGELFF.

The chain links TRBV7-2 to TRBJ1-2, with TRBD1 identical over 12 bases. This CDR3 has 15 residues. Germline V CDR1 and CDR2: SGHTA, FQGNSA. The V segment lost 6 bases and the J segment 7 bases; nucleotides outside the gene matches: 9. The CDR3 DNA sequence: TGTGCCAGCAGGCGCGTGGGACAGGGGGCAGGTGGCTACACCTTC. Its translation: CASRRVGQGAGGYTF.

This clone was found once. The rearrangement joins TRBV7-8 to TRBJ2-1; the D is unclear. V dropped 5 bases and J dropped 6 bases, with 11 bases sitting between them. The germline V gene encodes CDR1 SGHVS and CDR2 FQNEAQ. The CDR3 length is 13 residues. Here the CDR3 reads CASSPPRINEQFF. CDR3 in DNA: TGTGCCAGCAGCCCCCCTCGGATCAATGAGCAGTTCTTC.

The gene calls are TRBV19 and TRBJ2-3; the D gene could be TRBD1 or TRBD2 (6 bases each). The CDR3 has 16 residues. Germline V gene data show CDR1 as LNHDA and CDR2 as SQIVND (reference sequence). Trimming removed 5 bases at V and 6 bases at J, with 21 bases between. The CDR3 nucleotides read TGTGCCAGTAGTGGCCATTTTCTTAGGGGGACTGATACGCAGTATTTT. This translates into CASSGHFLRGTDTQYF.

The chain couples TRBV19 to TRBJ1-1, with D hard to call. Germline CDR1 reads LNHDA; CDR2 reads SQIVND (reference sequence). The CDR3 has 15 amino acids. V lost 1 base and J 3 bases, leaving 12 bases between the germline ends. The CDR3 region is CASSIARVGHTEAFF. The CDR3 region has the DNA TGTGCCAGTAGTATAGCCCGGGTCGGCCACACTGAAGCTTTCTTT.

J is TRBJ1-1 and V is TRBV28, with TRBD1 matching 9 bases. Per germline, CDR1 MDHEN and CDR2 SYDVKM. The CDR3 runs to 15 residues. V lost 5 bases and J lost 11; bases outside the gene matches: 15. The CDR3: CASSPALGTGWGAFF. CDR3 in DNA: TGTGCCAGCAGTCCCGCCCTGGGGACAGGGTGGGGGGCTTTCTTT.